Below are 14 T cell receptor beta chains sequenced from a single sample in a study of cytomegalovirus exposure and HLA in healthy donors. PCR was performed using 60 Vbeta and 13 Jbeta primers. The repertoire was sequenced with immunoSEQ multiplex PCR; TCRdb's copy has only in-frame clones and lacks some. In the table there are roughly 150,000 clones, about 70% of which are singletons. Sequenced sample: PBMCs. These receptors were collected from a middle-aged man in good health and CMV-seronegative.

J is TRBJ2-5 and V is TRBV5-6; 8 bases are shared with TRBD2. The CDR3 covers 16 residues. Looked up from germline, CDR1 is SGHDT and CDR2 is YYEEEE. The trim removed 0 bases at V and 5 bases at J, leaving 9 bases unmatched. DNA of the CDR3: TGTGCCAGCAGCTTGGTACGGGGGGGCTTTGGGGAGACCCAGTACTTC. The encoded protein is CASSLVRGGFGETQYF. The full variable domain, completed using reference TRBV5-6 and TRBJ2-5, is DAGVTQSPTHLIKTRGQQVTLRCSPKSGHDTVSWYQQALGQGPQFIFQYYEEEERQRGNFPDRFSGHQFPNYSSELNVNALLLGDSALYLCASSLVRGGFGETQYFGPGTRLLVL.

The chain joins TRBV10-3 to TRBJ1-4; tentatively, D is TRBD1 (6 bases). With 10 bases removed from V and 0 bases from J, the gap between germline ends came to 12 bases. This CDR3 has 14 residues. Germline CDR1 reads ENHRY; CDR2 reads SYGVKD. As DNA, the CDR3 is TGTGCCACCCGGGACACATCAACTAATGAAAAACTGTTTTTT. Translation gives CATRDTSTNEKLFF.

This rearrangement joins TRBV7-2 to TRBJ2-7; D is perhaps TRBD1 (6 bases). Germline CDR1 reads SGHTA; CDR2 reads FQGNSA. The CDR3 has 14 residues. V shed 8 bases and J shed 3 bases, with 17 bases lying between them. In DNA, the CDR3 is TGTGCCAGCCGACAGGCCTTAATCGACTACGAGCAGTACTTC. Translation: CASRQALIDYEQYF.

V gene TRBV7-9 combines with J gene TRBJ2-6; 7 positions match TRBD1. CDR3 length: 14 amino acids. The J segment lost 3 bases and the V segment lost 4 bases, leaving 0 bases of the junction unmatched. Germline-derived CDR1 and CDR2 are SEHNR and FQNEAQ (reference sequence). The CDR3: CASSSGGGANVLTF. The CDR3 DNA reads TGTGCCAGCAGCTCAGGGGGTGGGGCCAACGTCCTGACTTTC. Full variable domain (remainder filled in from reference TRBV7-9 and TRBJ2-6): DTGVSQNPRHKITKRGQNVTFRCDPISEHNRLYWYRQTLGQGPEFLTYFQNEAQLEKSRLLSDRFSAERPKGSFSTLEIQRTEQGDSAMYLCASSSGGGANVLTFGAGSRLTVL.

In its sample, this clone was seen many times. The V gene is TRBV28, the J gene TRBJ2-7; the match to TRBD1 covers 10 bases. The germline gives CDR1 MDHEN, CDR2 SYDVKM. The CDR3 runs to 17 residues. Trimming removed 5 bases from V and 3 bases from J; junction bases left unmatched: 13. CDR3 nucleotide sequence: TGTGCCAGCAGTCACGGGACAGGGGAAAAGCATTACTACGAGCAGTACTTC. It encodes CASSHGTGEKHYYEQYF.

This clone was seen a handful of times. CDR3 in amino acids: CASSGTPGQGPREAFF. The CDR3 nucleotides read TGTGCCAGCAGCGGAACCCCGGGACAGGGGCCACGCGAAGCTTTCTTT. The J gene is TRBJ1-1, the V gene TRBV5-4; 10 nucleotides match TRBD1. The CDR3 is 16 residues long. Germline CDR1 reads SGHNT; CDR2 reads YYREEE (reference sequence). Trimming at V came to 4 bases and at J to 8 bases, leaving 14 bases not matched to a gene.

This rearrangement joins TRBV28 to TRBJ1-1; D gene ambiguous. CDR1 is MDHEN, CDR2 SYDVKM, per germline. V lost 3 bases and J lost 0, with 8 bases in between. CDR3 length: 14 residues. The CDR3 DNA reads TGTGCCAGCAGTTTGGAGGATATGAACACTGAAGCTTTCTTT. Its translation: CASSLEDMNTEAFF.

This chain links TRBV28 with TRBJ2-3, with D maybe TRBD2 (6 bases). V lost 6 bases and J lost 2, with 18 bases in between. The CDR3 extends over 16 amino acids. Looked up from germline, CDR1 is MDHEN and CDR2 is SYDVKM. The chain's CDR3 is CASSSMAGRTTDTQYF. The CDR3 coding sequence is TGTGCCAGCAGCTCTATGGCGGGACGGACCACAGATACGCAGTATTTT.

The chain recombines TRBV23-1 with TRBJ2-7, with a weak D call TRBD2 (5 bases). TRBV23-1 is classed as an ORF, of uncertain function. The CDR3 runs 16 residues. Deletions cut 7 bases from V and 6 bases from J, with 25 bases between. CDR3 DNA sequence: TGCGCCAGCACCCCAGAGGGCGACCCGTCTTTGGGCGAGCAGTACTTC. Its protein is CASTPEGDPSLGEQYF.

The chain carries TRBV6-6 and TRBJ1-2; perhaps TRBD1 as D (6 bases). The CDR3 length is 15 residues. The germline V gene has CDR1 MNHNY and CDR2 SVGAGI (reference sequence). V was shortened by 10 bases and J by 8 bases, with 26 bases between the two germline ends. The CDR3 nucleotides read TGTGCCACGACGAGGGACACGTCTTTCCAGGGAGGCTACACCTTC. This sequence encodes CATTRDTSFQGGYTF.

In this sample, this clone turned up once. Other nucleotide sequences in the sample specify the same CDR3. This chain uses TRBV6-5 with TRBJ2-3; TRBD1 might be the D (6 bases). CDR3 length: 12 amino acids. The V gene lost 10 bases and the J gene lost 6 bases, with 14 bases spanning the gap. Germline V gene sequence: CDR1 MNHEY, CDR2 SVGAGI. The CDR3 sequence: CATRDTSDTQYF. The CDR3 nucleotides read TGTGCCACCCGGGACACCTCGGATACGCAGTATTTT.

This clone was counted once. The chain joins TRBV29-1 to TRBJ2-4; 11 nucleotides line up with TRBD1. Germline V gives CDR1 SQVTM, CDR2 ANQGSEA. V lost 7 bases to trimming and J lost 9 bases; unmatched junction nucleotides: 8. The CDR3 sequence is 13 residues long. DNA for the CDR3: TGCAGCGCCGCGGACAGGGGGCCGGGCATTCAGTACTTC. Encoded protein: CSAADRGPGIQYF.

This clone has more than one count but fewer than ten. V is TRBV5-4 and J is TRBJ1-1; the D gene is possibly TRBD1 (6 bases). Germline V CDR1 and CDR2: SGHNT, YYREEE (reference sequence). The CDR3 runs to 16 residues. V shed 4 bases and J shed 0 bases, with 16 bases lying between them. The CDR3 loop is CASSRFTGIMNTEAFF. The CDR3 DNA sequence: TGTGCCAGCAGCCGTTTTACAGGGATCATGAACACTGAAGCTTTCTTT.

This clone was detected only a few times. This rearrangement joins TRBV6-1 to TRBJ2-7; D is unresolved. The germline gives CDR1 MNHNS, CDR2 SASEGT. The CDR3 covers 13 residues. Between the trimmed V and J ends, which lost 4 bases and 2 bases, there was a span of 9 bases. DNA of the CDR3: TGTGCCAGCAGTGGGCCGCTGGCCTACGAGCAGTACTTC. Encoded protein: CASSGPLAYEQYF.